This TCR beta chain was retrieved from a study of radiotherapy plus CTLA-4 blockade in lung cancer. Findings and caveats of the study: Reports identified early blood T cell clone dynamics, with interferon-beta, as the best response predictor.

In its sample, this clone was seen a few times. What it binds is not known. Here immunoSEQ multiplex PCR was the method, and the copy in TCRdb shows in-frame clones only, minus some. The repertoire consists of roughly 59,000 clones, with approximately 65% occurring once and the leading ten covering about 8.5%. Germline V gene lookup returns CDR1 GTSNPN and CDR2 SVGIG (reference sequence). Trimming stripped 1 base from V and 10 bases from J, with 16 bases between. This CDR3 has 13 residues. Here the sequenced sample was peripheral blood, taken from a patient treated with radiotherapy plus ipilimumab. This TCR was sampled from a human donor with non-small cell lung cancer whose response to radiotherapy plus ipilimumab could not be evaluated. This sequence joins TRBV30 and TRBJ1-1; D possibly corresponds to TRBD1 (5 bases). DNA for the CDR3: TGTGCCTGGAGTGGTTACGGGGGATGGGGAGCTTTCTTT. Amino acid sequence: CAWSGYGGWGAFF.